This T cell receptor (beta chain) came from a study of T cells in Graves' hyperthyroidism and ophthalmopathy. The CDR3 contains 14 residues. CDR1 is MNHEY, CDR2 SMNVEV, per germline (reference sequence). Between the trimmed V and J ends, which lost 5 bases and 10 bases, there was a span of 20 bases. This clonotype was seen many times. The source material, RNA transcripts, was used to amplify TCR beta CDR3 regions. The HTBI primer set served for first-round RT-PCR of the TCR CDR3. TCRdb re-called the multiplex PCR reads through MiXCR, storing one row per CDR3 protein. The profile shows about 510,000 distinct CDR3 sequences, 12% to 15% of them singletons.

The gene calls are TRBV27 and TRBJ1-1; the D gene is possibly TRBD1 (5 bases). Material: blood. The TCR comes from a woman aged 35 to 49 with Graves' hyperthyroidism. The CDR3 reads CASSRTTGRRGAFF. For the CDR3, the DNA is TGTGCCAGCAGTCGGACCACCGGAAGAAGGGGAGCTTTCTTT.